The 17 T cell receptor beta chains in this list originate from one sample, sequenced in a study of blood T cell repertoires in COVID-19. Here immunoSEQ multiplex PCR was the method, and the copy in TCRdb shows in-frame clones only, minus some. This sample yields approximately 88,000 clones, of which about nine tenths are seen a single time; 15% belongs to the top ten. The sequencing sample was made of peripheral blood. All receptors come from a male donor with acute or convalescent COVID-19.

V gene TRBV2 combines with J gene TRBJ2-5; D is unresolved. CDR3 length: 13 amino acids. Germline V gene sequence: CDR1 SNHLY, CDR2 FYNNEI. V was cut by 4 bases and J by 6 bases, with 12 bases left in between. DNA of the CDR3: TGTGCCAGCAGTGGACTGCGTCTGAAGACCCAGTACTTC. Amino acid sequence: CASSGLRLKTQYF.

The rearrangement links TRBV6-6 to TRBJ2-3, with 10 bases aligning to TRBD2. In germline, CDR1 is MNHNY, CDR2 SVGAGI (reference sequence). This CDR3 contains 16 residues. Trimming took 4 bases from V and 4 from J; bases not matched to a gene: 8. Here the CDR3 reads CASSFIGTSEPDTQYF. In DNA form, the CDR3 reads TGTGCCAGCAGTTTCATCGGGACTAGCGAGCCAGATACGCAGTATTTT.

This chain joins TRBV18 and TRBJ1-1, with 7 bases aligning to TRBD1. The germline gives CDR1 KGHSH, CDR2 LQKENI. The CDR3 consists of 14 residues. The junction had 6 bases not matched to a gene; V was cut back by 4 bases and J by 4 bases. The CDR3 reads CASSQETGLTEAFF. In nucleotides, the CDR3 is TGTGCCAGCTCACAAGAGACAGGGCTCACTGAAGCTTTCTTT.

This clone was observed once. The V call is TRBV5-5, the J call TRBJ1-2; TRBD1 matches 8 bases. Germline CDR1 is SGHKS and CDR2 is YYEKEE (reference sequence). J lost 2 bases, V lost 2 bases, and 2 bases had no gene match. This CDR3 contains 14 residues. In nucleotides, the CDR3 is TGTGCCAGCAGCTTTAGGACAGGGAACTATGGCTACACCTTC. Protein: CASSFRTGNYGYTF.

The chain has TRBV29-1 and TRBJ1-2, with 11 bases aligning to TRBD1. J lost 4 bases, V lost 4 bases, and 5 bases had no gene match. The V gene's germline CDR1 is SQVTM and CDR2 ANQGSEA. This CDR3 has 14 amino acids. CDR3 protein: CSVGGQGASYGYTF. DNA of the CDR3: TGCAGCGTTGGAGGACAGGGGGCATCCTATGGCTACACCTTC. Full variable domain (outside the CDR3, taken from reference TRBV29-1 and TRBJ1-2): SAVISQKPSRDICQRGTSLTIQCQVDSQVTMMFWYRQQPGQSLTLIATANQGSEATYESGFVIDKFPISRPNLTFSTLTVSNMSPEDSSIYLCSVGGQGASYGYTFGSGTRLTVV.

The chain links TRBV2 to TRBJ1-6; the D gene is possibly TRBD1 (5 bases). Germline CDR1 reads SNHLY; CDR2 reads FYNNEI. This CDR3 is 14 amino acids long. V was shortened by 3 bases and J by 14 bases, with 17 bases between the two germline ends. CDR3: CASSDGGGRIALHF. CDR3 DNA: TGTGCCAGCAGTGACGGGGGGGGACGAATCGCCCTCCACTTT. The whole variable domain, filled in from reference TRBV2 and TRBJ1-6, reads EPEVTQTPSHQVTQMGQEVILRCVPISNHLYFYWYRQILGQKVEFLVSFYNNEISEKSEIFDDQFSVERPDGSNFTLKIRSTKLEDSAMYFCASSDGGGRIALHFGNGTRLTVT.

The chain joins TRBV19 to TRBJ2-7, with 8 bases lining up with TRBD2. The CDR3 spans 18 residues. Germline V gene data show CDR1 as LNHDA and CDR2 as SQIVND (reference sequence). J lost 0 bases, V lost 5 bases, and 15 bases had no gene match. The CDR3 spells CASSPTGGGSGSSYEQYF. CDR3 coding DNA: TGTGCCAGTAGTCCCACCGGGGGGGGAAGCGGGAGCTCCTACGAGCAGTACTTC.

The J gene is TRBJ2-1, the V gene TRBV6-6, with 8 bases fitting TRBD1. This CDR3 contains 14 residues. CDR1 and CDR2 (germline): MNHNY, SVGAGI (reference sequence). Unmatched junction bases numbered 7, after V lost 5 bases and J lost 7 bases. CDR3 in amino acids: CASSNGQGRNEQFF. The DNA of the CDR3 is TGTGCCAGCAGTAACGGACAGGGAAGGAATGAGCAGTTCTTC.

The genes are TRBV9 and TRBJ2-5; D may be TRBD1 (5 bases). The CDR3 has 16 amino acids. Germline V gene data show CDR1 as SGDLS and CDR2 as YYNGEE. V lost 4 bases and J lost 2, with 18 bases in between. This CDR3 is CASSTLGVGAQETQYF. The DNA for the CDR3 is TGTGCCAGCAGCACCCTTGGTGTAGGGGCGCAAGAGACCCAGTACTTC.

The chain recombines TRBV7-8 with TRBJ2-7; 11 bases line up with TRBD2. Germline V gives CDR1 SGHVS, CDR2 FQNEAQ. The CDR3 is made up of 15 amino acids. V lost 7 bases to trimming and J lost 2 bases; unmatched junction nucleotides: 7. The CDR3 here is CASTHGTSGTYEQYF. For the CDR3, the DNA is TGTGCCAGCACCCATGGGACTAGCGGTACCTACGAGCAGTACTTC.

The chain combines TRBV7-2 with TRBJ1-4; D is uncertain. In germline, CDR1 is SGHTA, CDR2 FQGNSA. The germline V and J ends were trimmed by 5 bases and 5 bases, with 15 bases remaining between them. The CDR3 has 15 residues. CDR3 region: CASSPPEGINEKLFF. The CDR3 DNA is TGTGCCAGCAGCCCCCCCGAGGGAATCAATGAAAAACTGTTTTTT.

The chain uses TRBV6-5 and TRBJ1-4; no clear D gene. From germline, CDR1 is MNHEY and CDR2 SVGAGI. The CDR3 runs to 12 residues. The V gene lost 5 bases and the J gene lost 7 bases, with 8 bases spanning the gap. The CDR3 bases are TGTGCCAGCAGTAAGGGAGTTGAAAAACTGTTTTTT. This encodes CASSKGVEKLFF.

The rearrangement links TRBV6-5 to TRBJ1-5, with 8 bases matching TRBD1. Germline V gene sequence: CDR1 MNHEY, CDR2 SVGAGI. J lost 5 bases, V lost 6 bases, and 9 bases had no gene match. This CDR3 is 15 amino acids long. The CDR3 protein is CASSHTLTGDQPQHF. In DNA form, the CDR3 reads TGTGCCAGCAGCCACACCTTGACAGGGGATCAGCCCCAGCATTTT.

CDR3 sequence reads: CASSFGTGASNQPQHF. The CDR3 coding sequence is TGTGCCAGCAGCTTTGGTACAGGGGCTAGCAATCAGCCCCAGCATTTT. J is TRBJ1-5 and V is TRBV7-6; 7 bases map to TRBD1. J gave up 0 bases and V 3 bases, and 5 bases lay outside the gene matches. CDR3 length: 16 residues. Germline CDR1 is SGHVS and CDR2 is FNYEAQ.

The rearrangement joins TRBV3-1 (or the pseudogene TRBV3-2) to TRBJ1-4, with D tentatively TRBD1 (5 bases). V was shortened by 8 bases and J by 3 bases, with 10 bases between the two germline ends. Germline assignment: CDR1 LGHDT and CDR2 YNNKEL (reference sequence). The CDR3 consists of 13 residues. This CDR3 is CASGAAANEKLFF. In nucleotides, the CDR3 is TGTGCCAGCGGGGCAGCCGCTAATGAAAAACTGTTTTTT.

This clone was seen only a few times. The rearrangement uses TRBV3-1 (or the pseudogene TRBV3-2) and TRBJ1-1, with D unclear. The germline V and J ends were trimmed by 4 bases and 6 bases, with 9 bases remaining between them. Germline assignment: CDR1 LGHDT and CDR2 YNNKEL (reference sequence). The CDR3 contains 12 residues. CDR3 region: CASSLPGAEAFF. The CDR3 nucleotides are TGTGCCAGCAGCCTTCCCGGGGCTGAAGCTTTCTTT.

The CDR3 sequence: CASSYPDQPQHF. CDR3 in DNA: TGTGCCAGCAGTTATCCGGATCAGCCCCAGCATTTT. The genes are TRBV6-6 and TRBJ1-5; D uncertain. This CDR3 has 12 amino acids. Germline CDR1 is MNHNY and CDR2 is SVGAGI (reference sequence). V lost 3 bases and J lost 5, with 5 bases in between.